This TCR beta chain was identified during a study of HIV-infected children after antiretroviral therapy interruption. About the study: Weeks 0, 12, interruption end (24 or 48), and about 3 years post-study gave interruption-arm samples. Continuous-treatment samples came from weeks 0, 48 and 150. Regarding the study as a whole: Shared-triplet CDR3 clusters increased after treatment interruption in a few patients, significant only when one outlier was excluded.

A note on this clonotype: The antigen remains unidentified.

RNA-based 3' RACE libraries used unique molecular identifiers. TCRdb called the 3' RACE reads again in MiXCR, with one record for every CDR3 protein. The profile shows fewer than 8,000 distinct CDR3 sequences, about a sixth of them singletons. The CDR3 length is 15 residues. From germline, CDR1 is SGHKS and CDR2 YYEKEE (reference sequence). The V and J ends lost 2 bases and 5 bases respectively, with 13 bases between them. Documented treatment: PENTA 11 planned treatment interruption arm or continuous ART arm. From thawed PBMCs, memory CD8+ CD45RO+ CD45RA- T cells were sorted. The gene calls are TRBV5-5 and TRBJ2-2; D might be TRBD1 (6 bases). The source of this sequence is a pool of human donors with HIV. This material consisted of CD45RO+ CD8+ T cells from PBMCs, pooled from several time points, taken from a donor given antiretroviral therapy, either interrupted or continuous. Subset given: memory CD8+ CD45RO+ CD45RA- T cells. The CDR3 DNA sequence: TGTGCCAGCAGCTTACGACAGGCCGGTACCGGGGAGCTGTTTTTT. Translating gives CASSLRQAGTGELFF.